This T cell receptor (beta chain) appears in the sequencing data of a study of cytomegalovirus exposure and HLA in healthy donors. The wider study: A preliminary data release comprised about 85 million unique TCRs obtained from HLA-typed donors.

Germline V gene data show CDR1 as SGHTA and CDR2 as FQGNSA. There are 14 residues in the CDR3. Trimming took 3 bases from V and 4 from J, leaving 10 bases between them. The study ran its PCR with 60 Vbeta and 13 Jbeta primers. Sequenced by immunoSEQ multiplex PCR; TCRdb stores in-frame clones only, minus some. The sample has 50,000 to 70,000 clones, roughly 80% seen once. Material: PBMCs. This sequence was found in a human donor in good health. V gene TRBV7-2 combines with J gene TRBJ2-1, with TRBD2 as a possible D gene (6 bases). The chain's CDR3 is CASSFRSGYNEQFF. The CDR3, as DNA: TGTGCCAGCAGCTTTAGAAGCGGGTACAATGAGCAGTTCTTC.